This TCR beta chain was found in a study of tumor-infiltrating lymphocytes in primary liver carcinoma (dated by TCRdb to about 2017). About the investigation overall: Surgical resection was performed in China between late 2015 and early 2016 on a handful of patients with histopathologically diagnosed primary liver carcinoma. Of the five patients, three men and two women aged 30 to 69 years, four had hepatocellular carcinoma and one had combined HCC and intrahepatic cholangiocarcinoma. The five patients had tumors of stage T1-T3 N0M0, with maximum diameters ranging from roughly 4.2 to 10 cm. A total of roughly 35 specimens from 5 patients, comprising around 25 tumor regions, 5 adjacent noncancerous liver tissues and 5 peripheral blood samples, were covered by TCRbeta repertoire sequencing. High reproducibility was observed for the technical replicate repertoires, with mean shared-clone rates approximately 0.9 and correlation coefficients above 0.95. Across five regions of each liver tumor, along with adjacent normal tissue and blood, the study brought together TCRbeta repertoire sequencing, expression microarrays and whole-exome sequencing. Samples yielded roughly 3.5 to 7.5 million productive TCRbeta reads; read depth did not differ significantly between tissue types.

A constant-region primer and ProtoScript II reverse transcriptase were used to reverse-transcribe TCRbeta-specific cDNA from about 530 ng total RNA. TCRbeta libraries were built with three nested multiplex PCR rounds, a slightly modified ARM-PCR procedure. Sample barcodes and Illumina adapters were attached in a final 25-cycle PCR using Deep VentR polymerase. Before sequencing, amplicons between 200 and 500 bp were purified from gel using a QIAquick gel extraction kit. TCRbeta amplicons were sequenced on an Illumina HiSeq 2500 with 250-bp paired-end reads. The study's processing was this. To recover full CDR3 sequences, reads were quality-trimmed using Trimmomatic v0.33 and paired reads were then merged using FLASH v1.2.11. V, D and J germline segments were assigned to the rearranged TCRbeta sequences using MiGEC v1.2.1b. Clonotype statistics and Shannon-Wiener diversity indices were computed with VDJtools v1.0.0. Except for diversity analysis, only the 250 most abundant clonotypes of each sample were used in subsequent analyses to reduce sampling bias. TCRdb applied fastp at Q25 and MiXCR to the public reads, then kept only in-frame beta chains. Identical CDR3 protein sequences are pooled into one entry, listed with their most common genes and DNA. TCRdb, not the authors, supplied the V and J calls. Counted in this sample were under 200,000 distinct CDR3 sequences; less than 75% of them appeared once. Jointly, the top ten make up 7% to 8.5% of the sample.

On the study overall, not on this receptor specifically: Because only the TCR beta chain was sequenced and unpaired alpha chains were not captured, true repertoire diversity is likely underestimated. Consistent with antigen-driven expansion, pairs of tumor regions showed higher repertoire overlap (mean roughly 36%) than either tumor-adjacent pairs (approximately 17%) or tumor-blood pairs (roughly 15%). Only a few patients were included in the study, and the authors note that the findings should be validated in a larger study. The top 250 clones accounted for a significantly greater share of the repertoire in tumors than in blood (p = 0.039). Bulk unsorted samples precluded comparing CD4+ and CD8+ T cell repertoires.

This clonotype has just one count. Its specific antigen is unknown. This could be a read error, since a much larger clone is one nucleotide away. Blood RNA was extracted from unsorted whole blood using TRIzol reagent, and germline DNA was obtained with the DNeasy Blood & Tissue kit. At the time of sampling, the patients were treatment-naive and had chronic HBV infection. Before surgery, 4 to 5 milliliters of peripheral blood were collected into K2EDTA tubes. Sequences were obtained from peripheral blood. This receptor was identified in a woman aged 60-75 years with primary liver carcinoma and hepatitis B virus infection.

The nucleotides read TGTGCCAGCAGTGAAGAAGGGACGACATTGTACCTTCGCGCCTACACCTTC. Protein translation: CASSEEGTTLYLRAYTF. Recombination linked TRBV6-1 to TRBJ1-2; possibly the D gene is TRBD1, per 5 matching bases. Reading from cysteine to phenylalanine, the CDR3 counts 17 amino acids. The DNA shown is the 51-base CDR3, in frame from base 1. Trimming removed 1 base from V and 10 bases from J, leaving 25 bases between the germline ends. CDR1 MNHNS and CDR2 SASEGT were looked up in the germline V gene.